One sample yielded the 8 T cell receptor beta chains listed below, sequenced in a study of cytomegalovirus exposure and HLA in healthy donors. Amplification used 60 Vbeta primers and 13 Jbeta primers. Assay used: immunoSEQ multiplex PCR; TCRdb lists only in-frame clones, some missing. Among 200,000 to 250,000 clones listed, more than 75% were seen once. What was sequenced was PBMCs. Receptors were obtained from a human donor in good health.

The chain couples TRBV29-1 to TRBJ2-3; D unresolved. This CDR3 is 14 amino acids long. Germline loops: CDR1 SQVTM, CDR2 ANQGSEA. Trimming left V 3 bases short and J 0 bases short, with 10 bases between. The CDR3 sequence: CSVEGSLSTDTQYF. The CDR3 nucleotides read TGCAGCGTTGAGGGCTCCCTTAGCACAGATACGCAGTATTTT.

In its sample, this clone was seen a few times. The chain is built from TRBV7-2 and TRBJ2-7; 7 bases are shared with TRBD2. The CDR3 totals 16 residues. Germline CDR1 reads SGHTA; CDR2 reads FQGNSA. J gave up 6 bases and V 4 bases, and 15 bases lay outside the gene matches. The CDR3 is CASSWGTGGASSEQYF. In DNA, the CDR3 is TGTGCCAGCAGCTGGGGGACGGGGGGTGCCAGCAGCGAGCAGTACTTC.

The gene calls are TRBV13 and TRBJ2-2; 14 bases line up with TRBD2. This CDR3 is built from 21 residues. J lost 7 bases, V lost 1 base, and 17 bases had no gene match. Looked up from germline, CDR1 is PRHDT and CDR2 is FYEKMQ (reference sequence). The CDR3 sequence: CASSLVNGPTSGRAVVGELFF. The DNA for the CDR3 is TGTGCCAGCAGCTTAGTGAATGGGCCGACTAGCGGGAGGGCCGTGGTCGGGGAGCTGTTTTTT.

The rearrangement joins TRBV28 to TRBJ2-7; tentatively, D is TRBD1 (6 bases). Germline values: CDR1 MDHEN, CDR2 SYDVKM. Trimming took off 6 bases at V and 3 bases at J, with 12 bases between the two ends. The CDR3 spans 13 residues. In DNA, the CDR3 is TGTGCCAGCAGCGAAGGACAGAACTACGAGCAGTACTTC. The encoded protein is CASSEGQNYEQYF.

V usage is TRBV11-2 and J usage is TRBJ2-7; the match to TRBD1 covers 10 bases. Germline CDR1 and CDR2: SGHAT and FQNNGV. This CDR3 contains 15 residues. V lost 6 bases to trimming and J lost 4 bases; unmatched junction nucleotides: 9. CDR3 sequence reads: CASRPTGTGDYEQYF. DNA of the CDR3: TGTGCCAGCAGACCGACCGGGACAGGGGATTACGAGCAGTACTTC.

This rearrangement joins TRBV11-2 to TRBJ2-2; tentatively, D is TRBD2 (5 bases). Trimming cost V 2 bases and J 8 bases, with 15 bases left between them. This CDR3 has 15 amino acids. Germline lookup yields CDR1 SGHAT and CDR2 FQNNGV. The CDR3 nucleotides read TGTGCCAGCAGCTTATCCGAGGGAAGAAGAGGGGAGCTGTTTTTT. Translated, it gives CASSLSEGRRGELFF. Based on the CDR3 plus reference TRBV11-2 and TRBJ2-2, the full variable domain is EAGVAQSPRYKIIEKRQSVAFWCNPISGHATLYWYQQILGQGPKLLIQFQNNGVVDDSQLPKDRFSAERLKGVDSTLKIQPAKLEDSAVYLCASSLSEGRRGELFFGEGSRLTVL.

The gene calls are TRBV29-1 and TRBJ1-5, with unresolved D. The V gene's germline CDR1 is SQVTM and CDR2 ANQGSEA. CDR3 size: 18 residues. V lost 2 bases, J lost 0 bases, and 20 bases lay in between. As DNA, the CDR3 is TGCAGCGTTGAATCGGTGGGCATGAGGACTAGTAGCAATCAGCCCCAGCATTTT. This sequence encodes CSVESVGMRTSSNQPQHF.

The CDR3 here is CASTLGTGGQPQHF. The CDR3 DNA reads as TGTGCCAGCACCCTCGGCACGGGTGGTCAGCCCCAGCATTTT. The rearrangement links TRBV6-6 to TRBJ1-5; no clear D gene. Germline V gives CDR1 MNHNY, CDR2 SVGAGI (reference sequence). The CDR3 sequence is 14 residues long. Trimming removed 7 bases from V and 6 bases from J, with 16 bases in between.